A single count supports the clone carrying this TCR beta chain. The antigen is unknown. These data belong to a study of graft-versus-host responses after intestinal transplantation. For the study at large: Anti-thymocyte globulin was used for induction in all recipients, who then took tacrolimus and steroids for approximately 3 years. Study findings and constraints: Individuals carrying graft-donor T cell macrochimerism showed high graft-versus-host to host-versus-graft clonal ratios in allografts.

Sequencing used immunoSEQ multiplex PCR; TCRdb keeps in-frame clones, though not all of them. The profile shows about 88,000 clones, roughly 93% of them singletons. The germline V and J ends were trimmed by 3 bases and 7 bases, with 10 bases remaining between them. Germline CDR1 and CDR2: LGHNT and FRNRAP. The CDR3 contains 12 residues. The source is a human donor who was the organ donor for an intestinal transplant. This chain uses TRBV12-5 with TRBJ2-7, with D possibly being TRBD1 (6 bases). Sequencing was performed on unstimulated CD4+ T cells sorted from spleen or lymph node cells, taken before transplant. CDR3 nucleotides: TGTGCTAGTGGTTTAAACAGGGAAGAGCAGTACTTC. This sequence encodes CASGLNREEQYF.